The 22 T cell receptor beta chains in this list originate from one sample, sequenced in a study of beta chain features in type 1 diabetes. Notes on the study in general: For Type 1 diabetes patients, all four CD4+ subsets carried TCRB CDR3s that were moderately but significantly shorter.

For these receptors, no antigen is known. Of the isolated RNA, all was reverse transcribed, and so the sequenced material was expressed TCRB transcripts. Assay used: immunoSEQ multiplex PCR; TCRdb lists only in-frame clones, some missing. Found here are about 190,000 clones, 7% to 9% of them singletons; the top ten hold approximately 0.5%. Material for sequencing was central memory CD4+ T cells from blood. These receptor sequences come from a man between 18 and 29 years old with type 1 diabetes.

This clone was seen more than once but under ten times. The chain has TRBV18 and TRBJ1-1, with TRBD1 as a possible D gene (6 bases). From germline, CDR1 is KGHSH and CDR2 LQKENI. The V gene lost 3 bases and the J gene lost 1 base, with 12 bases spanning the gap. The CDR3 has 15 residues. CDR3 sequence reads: CASSPGTPQNTEAFF. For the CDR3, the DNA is TGTGCCAGCTCACCTGGGACACCCCAGAACACTGAAGCTTTCTTT.

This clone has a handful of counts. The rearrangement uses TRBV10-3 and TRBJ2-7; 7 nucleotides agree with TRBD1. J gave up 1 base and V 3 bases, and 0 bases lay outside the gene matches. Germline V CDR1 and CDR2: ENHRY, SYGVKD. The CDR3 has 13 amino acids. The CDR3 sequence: CAISEQGSYEQYF. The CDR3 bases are TGTGCCATCAGTGAACAGGGGTCCTACGAGCAGTACTTC.

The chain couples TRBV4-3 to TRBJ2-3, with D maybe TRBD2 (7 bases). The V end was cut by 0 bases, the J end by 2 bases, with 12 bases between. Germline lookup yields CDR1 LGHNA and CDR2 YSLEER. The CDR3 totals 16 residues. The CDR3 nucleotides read TGCGCCAGCAGCCAAGATCCCCGGGGGGCCACAGATACGCAGTATTTT. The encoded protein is CASSQDPRGATDTQYF.

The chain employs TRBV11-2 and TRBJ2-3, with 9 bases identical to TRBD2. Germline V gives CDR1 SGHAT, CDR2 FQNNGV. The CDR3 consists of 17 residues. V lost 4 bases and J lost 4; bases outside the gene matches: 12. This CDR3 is CASSSILAGEISDTQYF. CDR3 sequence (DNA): TGTGCCAGCAGCTCGATTTTAGCGGGAGAAATATCAGATACGCAGTATTTT. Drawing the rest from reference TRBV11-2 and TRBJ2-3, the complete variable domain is EAGVAQSPRYKIIEKRQSVAFWCNPISGHATLYWYQQILGQGPKLLIQFQNNGVVDDSQLPKDRFSAERLKGVDSTLKIQPAKLEDSAVYLCASSSILAGEISDTQYFGPGTRLTVL.

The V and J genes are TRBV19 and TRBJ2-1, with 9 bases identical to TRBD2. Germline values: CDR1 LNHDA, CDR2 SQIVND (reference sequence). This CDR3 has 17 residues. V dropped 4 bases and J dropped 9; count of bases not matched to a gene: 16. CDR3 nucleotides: TGTGCCAGTAGTACTGTACGAGGCGGGGGGGCAGAAGGTGAGCAGTTCTTC. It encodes CASSTVRGGGAEGEQFF.

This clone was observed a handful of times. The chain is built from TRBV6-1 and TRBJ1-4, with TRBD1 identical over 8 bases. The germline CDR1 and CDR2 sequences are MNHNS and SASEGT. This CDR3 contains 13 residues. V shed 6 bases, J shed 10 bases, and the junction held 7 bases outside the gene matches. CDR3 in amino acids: CASRSGTGGKLFF. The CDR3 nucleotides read TGTGCCAGCAGATCCGGGACAGGAGGAAAACTGTTTTTT.

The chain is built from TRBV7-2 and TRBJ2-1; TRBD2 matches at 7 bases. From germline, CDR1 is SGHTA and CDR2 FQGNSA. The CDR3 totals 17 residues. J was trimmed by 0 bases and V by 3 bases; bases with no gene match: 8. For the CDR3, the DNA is TGTGCCAGCAGCTTTGCCAGCGGGACGGGCTCCTACAATGAGCAGTTCTTC. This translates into CASSFASGTGSYNEQFF.

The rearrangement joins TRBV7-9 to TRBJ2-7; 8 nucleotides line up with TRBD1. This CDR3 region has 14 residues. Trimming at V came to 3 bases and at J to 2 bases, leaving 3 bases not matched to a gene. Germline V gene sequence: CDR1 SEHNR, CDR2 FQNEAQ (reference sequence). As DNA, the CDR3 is TGTGCCAGCAGCTTGGAACAGGGGGCCTACGAGCAGTACTTC. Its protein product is CASSLEQGAYEQYF.

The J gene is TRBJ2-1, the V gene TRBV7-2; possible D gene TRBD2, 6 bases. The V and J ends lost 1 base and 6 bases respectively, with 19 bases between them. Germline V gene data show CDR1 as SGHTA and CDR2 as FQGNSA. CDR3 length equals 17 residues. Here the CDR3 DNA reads TGTGCCAGCAGCTTAGTGGCATACCGGGGGATGGGCAATGAGCAGTTCTTC. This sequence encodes CASSLVAYRGMGNEQFF.

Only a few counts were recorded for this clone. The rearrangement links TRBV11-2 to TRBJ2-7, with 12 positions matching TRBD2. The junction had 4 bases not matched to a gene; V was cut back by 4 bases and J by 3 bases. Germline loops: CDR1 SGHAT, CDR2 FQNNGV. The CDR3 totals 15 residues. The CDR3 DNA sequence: TGTGCCAGCAGCTATCTAGCGGGAGGGCGCTACGAGCAGTACTTC. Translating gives CASSYLAGGRYEQYF.

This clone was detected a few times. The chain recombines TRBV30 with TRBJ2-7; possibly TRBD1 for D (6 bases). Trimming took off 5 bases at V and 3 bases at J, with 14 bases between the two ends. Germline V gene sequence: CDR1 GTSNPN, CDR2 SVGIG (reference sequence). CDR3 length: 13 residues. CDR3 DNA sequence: TGTGCCTGGTCAACAGGGAGCCGCTACGAGCAGTACTTC. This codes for CAWSTGSRYEQYF.

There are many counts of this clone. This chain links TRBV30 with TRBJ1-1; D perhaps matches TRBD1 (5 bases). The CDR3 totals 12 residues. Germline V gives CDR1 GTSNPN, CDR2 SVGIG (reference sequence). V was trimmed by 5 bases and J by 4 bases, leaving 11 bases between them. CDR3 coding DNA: TGTGCCTGGCAAACCAGGGCCACTGAAGCTTTCTTT. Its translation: CAWQTRATEAFF.

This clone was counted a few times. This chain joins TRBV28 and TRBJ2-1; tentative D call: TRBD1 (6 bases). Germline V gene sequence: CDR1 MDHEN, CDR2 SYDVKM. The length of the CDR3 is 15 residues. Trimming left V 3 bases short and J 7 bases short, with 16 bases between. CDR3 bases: TGTGCCAGCAGTTTTCGGCACAGGGAGATTAATGAGCAGTTCTTC. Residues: CASSFRHREINEQFF.

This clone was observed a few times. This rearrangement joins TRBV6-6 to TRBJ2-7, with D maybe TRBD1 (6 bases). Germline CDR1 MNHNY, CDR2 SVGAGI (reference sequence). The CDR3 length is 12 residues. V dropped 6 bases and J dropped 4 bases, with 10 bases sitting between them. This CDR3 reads CASRNREYEQYF. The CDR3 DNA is TGTGCCAGCAGGAACAGGGAGTACGAGCAGTACTTC.

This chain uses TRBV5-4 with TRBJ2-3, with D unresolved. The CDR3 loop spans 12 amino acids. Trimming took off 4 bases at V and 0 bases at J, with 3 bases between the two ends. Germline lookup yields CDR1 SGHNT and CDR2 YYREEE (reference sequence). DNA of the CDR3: TGTGCCAGCAGCACTAGCACAGATACGCAGTATTTT. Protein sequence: CASSTSTDTQYF.

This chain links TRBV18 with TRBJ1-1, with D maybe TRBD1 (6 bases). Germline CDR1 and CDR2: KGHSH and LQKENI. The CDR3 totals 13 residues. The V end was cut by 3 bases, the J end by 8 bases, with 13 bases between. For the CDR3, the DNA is TGTGCCAGCTCACCTCTCGAACAGGGAGAAGCTTTCTTT. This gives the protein CASSPLEQGEAFF. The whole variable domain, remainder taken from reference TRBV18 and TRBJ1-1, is NAGVMQNPRHLVRRRGQEARLRCSPMKGHSHVYWYRQLPEEGLKFMVYLQKENIIDESGMPKERFSAEFPKEGPSILRIQQVVRGDSAAYFCASSPLEQGEAFFGQGTRLTVV.

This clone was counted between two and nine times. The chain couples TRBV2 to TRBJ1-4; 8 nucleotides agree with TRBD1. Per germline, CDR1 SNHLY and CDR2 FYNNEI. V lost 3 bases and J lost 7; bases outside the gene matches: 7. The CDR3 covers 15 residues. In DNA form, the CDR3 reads TGTGCCAGCAGTGAGGACCCTACAGGGGGTGAAAAACTGTTTTTT. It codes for CASSEDPTGGEKLFF.

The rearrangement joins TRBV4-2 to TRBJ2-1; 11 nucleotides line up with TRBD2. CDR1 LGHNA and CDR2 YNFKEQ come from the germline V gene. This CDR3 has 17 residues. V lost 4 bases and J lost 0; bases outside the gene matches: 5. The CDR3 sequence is CASSPLAGGSSYNEQFF. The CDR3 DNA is TGTGCCAGCAGCCCCTTAGCGGGAGGGAGCTCCTACAATGAGCAGTTCTTC.

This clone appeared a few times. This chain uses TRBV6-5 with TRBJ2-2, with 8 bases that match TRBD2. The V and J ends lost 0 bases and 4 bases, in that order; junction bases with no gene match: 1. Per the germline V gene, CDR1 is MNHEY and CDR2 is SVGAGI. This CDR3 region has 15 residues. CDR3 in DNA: TGTGCCAGCAGTTACTCCGGGAGGGGCACCGGGGAGCTGTTTTTT. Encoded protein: CASSYSGRGTGELFF.

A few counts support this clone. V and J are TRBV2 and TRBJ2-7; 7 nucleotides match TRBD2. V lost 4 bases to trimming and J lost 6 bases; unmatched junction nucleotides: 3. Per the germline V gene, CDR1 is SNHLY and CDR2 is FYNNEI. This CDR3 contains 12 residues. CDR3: CASSGTSGEQYF. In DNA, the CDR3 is TGTGCCAGCAGTGGGACTAGTGGCGAGCAGTACTTC. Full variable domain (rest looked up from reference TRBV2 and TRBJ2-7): EPEVTQTPSHQVTQMGQEVILRCVPISNHLYFYWYRQILGQKVEFLVSFYNNEISEKSEIFDDQFSVERPDGSNFTLKIRSTKLEDSAMYFCASSGTSGEQYFGPGTRLTVT.

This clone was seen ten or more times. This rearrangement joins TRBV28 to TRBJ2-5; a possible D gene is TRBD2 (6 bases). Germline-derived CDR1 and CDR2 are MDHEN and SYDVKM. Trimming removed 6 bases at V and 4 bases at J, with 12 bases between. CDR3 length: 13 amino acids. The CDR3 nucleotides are TGTGCCAGCAGCGGGGACGGGGGAGAGACCCAGTACTTC. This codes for CASSGDGGETQYF.

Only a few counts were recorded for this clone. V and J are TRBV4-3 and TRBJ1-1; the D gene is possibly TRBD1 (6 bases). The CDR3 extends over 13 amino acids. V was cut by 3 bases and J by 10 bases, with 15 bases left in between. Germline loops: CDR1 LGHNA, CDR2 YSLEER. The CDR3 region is CASSQRGLQGAFF. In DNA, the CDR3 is TGCGCCAGCAGCCAGAGGGGGTTGCAGGGAGCTTTCTTT.